The 27 T cell receptor beta chains presented below share a single source sample, sequenced in a study of blood T cells in healthy people across ages. Combining a sample-barcoded 5' primer with a J-beta primer mix, a second PCR ran for roughly 7 to 12 cycles. TCRdb reanalysed the 5' RACE reads using MiXCR and keeps one entry per CDR3 protein. The data show 850,000 to 950,000 distinct CDR3 sequences, more than 25% seen once. The sample comprised blood. These receptors came from an elderly woman in good health.

The CDR3 bases are TGTGCCAGCAGTCCGGGACCGGGAGGGGATCAGCCCCAGCATTTT. Translating it yields CASSPGPGGDQPQHF. The chain joins TRBV7-2 to TRBJ1-5, with D maybe TRBD1 (5 bases). V lost 6 bases and J lost 5, with 17 bases in between. The germline V gene encodes CDR1 SGHTA and CDR2 FQGNSA. CDR3 length: 15 amino acids.

In its sample, this clonotype was seen many times. CDR3 coding DNA: TGTGCCAGCAAAGGGACTAGCGCTTGGGAGACCCAGTACTTC. Protein sequence: CASKGTSAWETQYF. The V call is TRBV12-3 or TRBV12-4, the J call TRBJ2-5; 10 bases are a match to TRBD2. Trimming took 7 bases from V and 5 from J; bases not matched to a gene: 7. The CDR3 runs to 14 residues.

The chain employs TRBV5-1 and TRBJ2-5; D gene ambiguous. The CDR3 loop spans 15 amino acids. Germline-derived CDR1 and CDR2 are SGHRS and YFSETQ. Trimming pared 4 bases from V and 1 base from J, leaving 14 bases between. The CDR3 here is CASSPDGRIQETQYF. Here the CDR3 DNA reads TGCGCCAGCAGCCCGGATGGGCGAATCCAAGAGACCCAGTACTTC.

This clonotype was detected a few times. A read error may be the cause here, since a much bigger clone is one base away. The conserved phenylalanine or tryptophan is not found at the CDR3 terminus, so this likely reflects a read error. The chain carries TRBV20-1 and TRBJ1-2; the D gene is possibly TRBD1 (6 bases). Germline-derived CDR1 and CDR2 are DFQATT and SNEGSKA (reference sequence). CDR3 length: 12 residues. The V and J ends lost 3 bases and 6 bases respectively, with 11 bases between them. CDR3 in amino acids: CSASHREDGYTC. The DNA for the CDR3 is TGCAGTGCTAGTCACAGGGAAGATGGCTACACCTGC.

This clonotype came up a few times. This chain connects TRBV21-1 to TRBJ2-7; TRBD2 is the table's D call, not checked against the DNA. The J call may be faulty, since TRBJ2-5 better matches the DNA end. TRBV21-1 is a pseudogene segment. This CDR3 region has 16 residues. The CDR3 loop reads CASFGRAKGVSETQYF. DNA for the CDR3: TGTGCCAGCTTCGGAAGGGCCAAGGGGGTTAGTGAGACCCAGTACTTC.

This clonotype was counted ten times or more. This chain joins TRBV7-8 and TRBJ2-7; 7 positions agree with TRBD2. Germline-derived CDR1 and CDR2 are SGHVS and FQNEAQ. The trim removed 4 bases at V and 1 base at J, leaving 7 bases unmatched. The CDR3 consists of 15 residues. The CDR3 nucleotides are TGTGCCAGCAGCTCAAGCGGGACTCCTTCCTACGAGCAGTACTTC. Translated: CASSSSGTPSYEQYF.

This clonotype was observed a handful of times. The chain employs TRBV18 and TRBJ1-1, with TRBD1 matching over 9 bases. Germline V gene lookup returns CDR1 KGHSH and CDR2 LQKENI. V shed 5 bases and J 3 bases; nucleotides not matched to a gene: 10. The CDR3 length is 16 residues. DNA of the CDR3: TGTGCCAGCTCAATCCGACAGGGGGACCAGCACACTGAAGCTTTCTTT. It translates to CASSIRQGDQHTEAFF.

In its sample, this clonotype was seen once. The V gene is TRBV20-1, the J gene TRBJ2-4; TRBD2 matches 9 bases. Gene TRBJ2-7 matches the end of the DNA better, so the J call may be wrong. Germline CDR1 and CDR2: DFQATT and SNEGSKA (reference sequence). The CDR3 consists of 12 residues. The CDR3 DNA sequence: TGCAGTGCTTGGGCGGGGGGGGACGAGCAGTACTTC. The encoded protein is CSAWAGGDEQYF.

The gene calls are TRBV18 and TRBJ1-6, with a weak D call TRBD1 (6 bases). CDR3 length: 19 amino acids. V was cut by 3 bases and J by 0 bases, with 18 bases left in between. Germline CDR1 reads KGHSH; CDR2 reads LQKENI. The CDR3 DNA sequence: TGTGCCAGCTCACCTATCCTGACAGGCCAGAGCTCCTATAATTCACCCCTCCACTTT. Protein product: CASSPILTGQSSYNSPLHF. Complete variable domain (other parts from reference TRBV18 and TRBJ1-6): NAGVMQNPRHLVRRRGQEARLRCSPMKGHSHVYWYRQLPEEGLKFMVYLQKENIIDESGMPKERFSAEFPKEGPSILRIQQVVRGDSAAYFCASSPILTGQSSYNSPLHFGNGTRLTVT.

This clonotype appeared many times. The J gene is TRBJ2-3, the V gene TRBV20-1, with 7 nucleotides matching TRBD1. The germline gives CDR1 DFQATT, CDR2 SNEGSKA (reference sequence). The CDR3 is made up of 13 amino acids. Trimming took 5 bases from V and 4 from J; bases not matched to a gene: 6. The CDR3 loop reads CSAQTGISDTQYF. DNA of the CDR3: TGCAGTGCTCAGACAGGGATTTCAGATACGCAGTATTTT.

The chain carries TRBV30 and TRBJ2-1; maybe TRBD2 (5 bases). The last part of the DNA fits TRBJ2-7 better; the J call may be wrong. The CDR3 spans 11 residues. Germline CDR1 and CDR2: GTSNPN and SVGIG (reference sequence). The CDR3 here is CAWTADLEQYF. The CDR3 DNA reads TGTGCCTGGACAGCGGACCTCGAGCAGTACTTC.

The gene calls are TRBV3-1 and TRBJ2-2; D remains unclear. The CDR3 runs 13 residues. The ends were cut back, 2 bases at V and 6 bases at J, with 7 bases in the middle. Germline assignment: CDR1 LGHDT and CDR2 YNNKEL (reference sequence). This CDR3 is CASSQLHSGELFF. For the CDR3, the DNA is TGTGCCAGCAGCCAACTGCATTCCGGGGAGCTGTTTTTT.

Ten or more counts support this clonotype. The chain recombines TRBV7-6 with TRBJ2-5; D is uncertain. The V gene lost 3 bases and the J gene lost 2 bases, with 13 bases spanning the gap. The germline V gene has CDR1 SGHVS and CDR2 FNYEAQ. The length of the CDR3 is 15 residues. DNA for the CDR3: TGTGCCAGCAGCTTTAGCCCTCGGGTACAAGAGACCCAGTACTTC. It translates to CASSFSPRVQETQYF.

This clonotype was seen at least ten times. The V and J genes are TRBV5-1 and TRBJ2-5; 13 positions agree with TRBD2. V gave up 1 base and J gave up 2 bases; unmatched junction bases: 8. The germline gives CDR1 SGHRS, CDR2 YFSETQ. The CDR3 sequence is 18 residues long. The CDR3 loop reads CASSLRTSGGVTQETQYF. The CDR3 nucleotides read TGCGCCAGCAGCTTGCGTACTAGCGGGGGGGTAACTCAAGAGACCCAGTACTTC.

This clonotype has just a few counts. The chain joins TRBV19 to TRBJ2-3; TRBD2 matches at 14 bases. Germline CDR1 is LNHDA and CDR2 is SQIVND (reference sequence). The CDR3 is 20 residues long. V lost 8 bases and J lost 4; bases outside the gene matches: 20. CDR3 loop: CASSYRPGLAGARDADTQYF. The CDR3 DNA follows: TGTGCCAGTTCGTACCGACCGGGACTAGCGGGGGCTAGGGATGCAGATACGCAGTATTTT. Filled out from reference TRBV19 and TRBJ2-3, the complete variable domain reads DGGITQSPKYLFRKEGQNVTLSCEQNLNHDAMYWYRQDPGQGLRLIYYSQIVNDFQKGDIAEGYSVSREKKESFPLTVTSAQKNPTAFYLCASSYRPGLAGARDADTQYFGPGTRLTVL.

DNA for the CDR3: TGCGCCAGCCACCCTCCCTCCTGCAATGAGCAGTACTTC. It codes for CASHPPSCNEQYF. The V call is TRBV5-1, the J call TRBJ2-5; D uncertain. Trimming removed 7 bases from V and 11 bases from J, with 21 bases in between. Germline V gene data show CDR1 as SGHRS and CDR2 as YFSETQ. The CDR3 length is 13 residues.

This chain joins TRBV5-1 and TRBJ2-1, with 10 bases lining up with TRBD1. Looked up from germline, CDR1 is SGHRS and CDR2 is YFSETQ. With V trimmed by 5 bases and J by 3 bases, 5 bases remained unmatched. The CDR3 extends over 15 amino acids. The CDR3 spells CASRVTGGFYNEQFF. The CDR3, as DNA: TGCGCCAGCAGAGTGACAGGGGGCTTCTACAATGAGCAGTTCTTC.

This clonotype came up many times. The chain couples TRBV20-1 to TRBJ2-1; tentative D call: TRBD2 (6 bases). V gave up 5 bases and J gave up 9 bases, with 14 bases separating them. The germline V gene has CDR1 DFQATT and CDR2 SNEGSKA (reference sequence). CDR3 length equals 12 residues. The CDR3 DNA sequence: TGCAGTGCTGTGGAGGGGTTCAGTGAGCAGTTCTTC. It is translated as CSAVEGFSEQFF.

This clonotype was observed a few times. This chain links TRBV5-1 with TRBJ1-1; unclear D gene. Germline CDR1 is SGHRS and CDR2 is YFSETQ. Trimming pared 0 bases from V and 0 bases from J, leaving 6 bases between. The CDR3 is 14 amino acids. CDR3 bases: TGCGCCAGCAGCTTGGAACACCTGAACACTGAAGCTTTCTTT. It codes for CASSLEHLNTEAFF.

This clonotype turned up a few times. The rearrangement uses TRBV20-1 and TRBJ1-4, with D maybe TRBD1 (6 bases). CDR1 is DFQATT and CDR2 is SNEGSKA in the germline V gene (reference sequence). V was cut by 0 bases and J by 8 bases, with 25 bases left in between. This CDR3 has 18 amino acids. CDR3 nucleotides: TGCAGTGCTAGAGATTTGGGGGGGGCACCCCGGACCAGGGAAAAACTGTTTTTT. It codes for CSARDLGGAPRTREKLFF.

Ten or more counts support this clonotype. The gene calls are TRBV12-3 or TRBV12-4 and TRBJ2-1; 10 bases fit TRBD2. With V trimmed by 1 base and J by 9 bases, 6 bases remained unmatched. This CDR3 is 15 amino acids long. The CDR3 loop is CASSLEERGGGEQFF. CDR3 in DNA: TGTGCCAGCAGTTTAGAGGAGCGGGGGGGCGGTGAGCAGTTCTTC.

The V call is TRBV9, the J call TRBJ1-1; no definite D call. This CDR3 has 14 amino acids. V dropped 0 bases and J dropped 1 base, with 7 bases sitting between them. Germline V gene sequence: CDR1 SGDLS, CDR2 YYNGEE. Here the CDR3 reads CASSVGPQNTEAFF. DNA of the CDR3: TGTGCCAGCAGCGTAGGGCCCCAGAACACTGAAGCTTTCTTT.

The chain carries TRBV5-6 and TRBJ1-2; TRBD1 aligns across 9 bases. V trimming: 4 bases; J trimming: 5 bases; junction bases outside the gene matches: 15. There are 17 residues in the CDR3. Germline-derived CDR1 and CDR2 are SGHDT and YYEEEE. The CDR3 protein is CASSHLDRGRTRYGYTF. CDR3 DNA sequence: TGTGCCAGCAGCCACCTGGACAGGGGAAGGACTAGGTATGGCTACACCTTC.

This clonotype was detected many times. V is TRBV5-1 and J is TRBJ2-5; TRBD2 aligns across 13 bases. This CDR3 region has 18 residues. The V and J ends lost 2 bases and 5 bases, in that order; junction bases with no gene match: 12. Germline CDR1 reads SGHRS; CDR2 reads YFSETQ. The CDR3 protein is CASSLGLAGDLGVETQYF. The CDR3 coding sequence is TGCGCCAGCAGCTTAGGACTAGCGGGGGACCTCGGTGTGGAGACCCAGTACTTC.

This clonotype has a count of ten or more. The chain's CDR3 is CSATGLETQYF. CDR3 DNA: TGCAGTGCTACCGGCTTAGAGACCCAGTACTTC. This chain uses TRBV20-1 with TRBJ2-5; D is uncertain. Trimming removed 4 bases at V and 4 bases at J, with 7 bases between. The germline V gene has CDR1 DFQATT and CDR2 SNEGSKA (reference sequence). The CDR3 length is 11 residues.

The chain recombines TRBV19 with TRBJ2-1; weak D call: TRBD2 (5 bases). Germline CDR1 and CDR2: LNHDA and SQIVND (reference sequence). The V gene lost 10 bases and the J gene lost 6 bases, with 16 bases spanning the gap. The CDR3 has 13 residues. In DNA, the CDR3 is TGTGCCACGACGGAGGACCCCAGCAATGAGCAGTTCTTC. Residues: CATTEDPSNEQFF.

This clonotype was recorded at least ten times. This chain links TRBV12-3 or TRBV12-4 with TRBJ1-5, with unresolved D. V lost 6 bases and J 3 bases, leaving 12 bases between the germline ends. The length of the CDR3 is 14 residues. Written as DNA, the CDR3 is TGTGCCAGCAGCACAGCGATTTCCAATCAGCCCCAGCATTTT. This sequence encodes CASSTAISNQPQHF.